Described below is a single T cell receptor beta chain sequence and its context. The CDR3 has 13 residues. Germline V gene lookup returns CDR1 SGHDN and CDR2 FVKESK. The trim removed 10 bases at V and 2 bases at J, leaving 5 bases unmatched. As for time point: patch test 1, 2 weeks after DPC sensitization. Specified treatment: therapeutic diphenylcyclopropenone sensitization with weekly scalp DPC. These data come from a study of human T cells and chemical hapten exposure. Study details: Epicutaneous patch tests delivered 0.01% DPC to the upper back, with evaluation at 6 days.

From the RACE reads, TCRdb called clonotypes with MiXCR, one entry per CDR3 protein. The table includes around 99,000 distinct CDR3 sequences, 12% detected once. The origin of this receptor is a woman between 35 and 50 years old with alopecia areata. Some clones in this sample may be carry-over from other donors' samples. This material consisted of whole blood, taken in connection with sensitization to the hapten diphenylcyclopropenone (DPC). The gene calls are TRBV14 and TRBJ2-1; 7 bases match TRBD2. The CDR3 spells CATGRLPYNEQFF. CDR3 nucleotides: TGTGCCACCGGGAGGTTGCCCTACAATGAGCAGTTCTTC.